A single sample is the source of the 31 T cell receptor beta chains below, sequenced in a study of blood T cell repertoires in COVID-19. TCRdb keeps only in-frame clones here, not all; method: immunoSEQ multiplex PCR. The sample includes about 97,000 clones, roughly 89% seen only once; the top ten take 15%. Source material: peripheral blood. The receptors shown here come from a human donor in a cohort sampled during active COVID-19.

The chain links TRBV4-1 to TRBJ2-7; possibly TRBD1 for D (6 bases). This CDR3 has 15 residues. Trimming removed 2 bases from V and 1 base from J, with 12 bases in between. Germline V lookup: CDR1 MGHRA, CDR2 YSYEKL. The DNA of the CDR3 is TGCGCCAGCAGCCAAAACCTACAGGGTTCCTACGAGCAGTACTTC. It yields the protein CASSQNLQGSYEQYF.

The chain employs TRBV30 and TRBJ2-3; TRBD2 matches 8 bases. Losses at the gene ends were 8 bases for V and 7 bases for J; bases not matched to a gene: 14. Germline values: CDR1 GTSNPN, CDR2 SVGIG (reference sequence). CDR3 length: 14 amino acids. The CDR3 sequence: CARGGRGGRNTQYF. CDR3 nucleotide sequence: TGTGCCCGGGGGGGCAGAGGGGGACGAAATACGCAGTATTTT.

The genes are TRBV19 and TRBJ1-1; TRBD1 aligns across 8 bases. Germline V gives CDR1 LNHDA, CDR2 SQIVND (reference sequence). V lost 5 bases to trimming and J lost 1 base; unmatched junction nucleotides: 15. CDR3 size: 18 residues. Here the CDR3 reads CASSSPRQGLRGNTEAFF. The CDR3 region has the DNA TGTGCCAGTAGTTCCCCCAGACAGGGGTTAAGGGGGAACACTGAAGCTTTCTTT.

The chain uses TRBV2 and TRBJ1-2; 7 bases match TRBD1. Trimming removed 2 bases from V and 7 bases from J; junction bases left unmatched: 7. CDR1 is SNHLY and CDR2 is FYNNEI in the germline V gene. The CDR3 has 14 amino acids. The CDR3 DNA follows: TGTGCCAGCAGTGAAATTTGGGCAGGGGGTGGCTACACCTTC. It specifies CASSEIWAGGGYTF.

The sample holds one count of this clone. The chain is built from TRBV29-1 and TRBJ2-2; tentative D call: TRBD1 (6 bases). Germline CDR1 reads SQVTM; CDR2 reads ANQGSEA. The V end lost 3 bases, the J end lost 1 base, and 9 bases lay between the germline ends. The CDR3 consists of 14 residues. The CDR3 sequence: CSVESGVNTGELFF. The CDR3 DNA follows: TGCAGCGTTGAGTCAGGGGTGAACACCGGGGAGCTGTTTTTT.

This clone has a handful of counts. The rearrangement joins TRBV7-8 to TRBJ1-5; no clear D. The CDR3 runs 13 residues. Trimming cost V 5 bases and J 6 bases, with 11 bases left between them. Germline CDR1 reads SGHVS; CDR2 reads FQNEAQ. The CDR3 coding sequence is TGTGCCAGCAGCCGGCAGGCGGGTCAGCCCCAGCATTTT. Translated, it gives CASSRQAGQPQHF.

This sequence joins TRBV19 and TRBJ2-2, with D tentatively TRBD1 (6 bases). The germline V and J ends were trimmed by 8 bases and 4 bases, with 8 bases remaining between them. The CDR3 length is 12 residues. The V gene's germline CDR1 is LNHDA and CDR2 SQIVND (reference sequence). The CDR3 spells CASLGATGELFF. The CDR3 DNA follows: TGTGCCAGTCTGGGGGCCACCGGGGAGCTGTTTTTT.

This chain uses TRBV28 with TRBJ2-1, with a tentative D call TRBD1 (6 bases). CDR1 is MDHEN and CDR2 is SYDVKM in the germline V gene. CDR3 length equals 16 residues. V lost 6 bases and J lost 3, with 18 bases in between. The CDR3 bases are TGTGCCAGCAGACCTCTCGGGGCAGGGGACTACAATGAGCAGTTCTTC. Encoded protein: CASRPLGAGDYNEQFF.

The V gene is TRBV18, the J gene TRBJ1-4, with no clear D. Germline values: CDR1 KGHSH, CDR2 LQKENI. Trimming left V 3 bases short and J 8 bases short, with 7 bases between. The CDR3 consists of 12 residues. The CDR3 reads CASSPGNEKLFF. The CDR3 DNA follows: TGTGCCAGCTCACCGGGCAACGAAAAACTGTTTTTT.

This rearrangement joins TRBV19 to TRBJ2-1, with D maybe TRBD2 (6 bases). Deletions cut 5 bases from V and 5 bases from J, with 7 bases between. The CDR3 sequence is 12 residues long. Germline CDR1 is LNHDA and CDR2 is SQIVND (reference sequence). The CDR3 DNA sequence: TGTGCCAGTAGTGGACTAAACAATGAGCAGTTCTTC. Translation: CASSGLNNEQFF.

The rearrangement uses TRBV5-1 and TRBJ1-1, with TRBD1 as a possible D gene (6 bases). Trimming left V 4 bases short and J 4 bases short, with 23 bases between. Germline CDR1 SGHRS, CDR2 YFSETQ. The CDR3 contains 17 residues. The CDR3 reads CASSGLGGLVTGTEAFF. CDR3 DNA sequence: TGCGCCAGCAGCGGACTGGGGGGGCTTGTTACGGGCACTGAAGCTTTCTTT.

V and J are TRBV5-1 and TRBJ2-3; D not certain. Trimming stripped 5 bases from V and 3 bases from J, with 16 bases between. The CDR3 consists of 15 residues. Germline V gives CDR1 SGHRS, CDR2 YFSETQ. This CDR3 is CASRQSSQVTDTQYF. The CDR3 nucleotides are TGCGCCAGCAGGCAGAGCTCGCAGGTTACAGATACGCAGTATTTT.

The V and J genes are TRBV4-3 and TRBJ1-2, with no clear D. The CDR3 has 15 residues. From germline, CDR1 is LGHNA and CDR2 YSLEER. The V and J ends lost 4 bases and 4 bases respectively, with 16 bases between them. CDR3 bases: TGCGCCAGCAGCCCCACCTGGGAGGAGACCTATGGCTACACCTTC. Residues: CASSPTWEETYGYTF.

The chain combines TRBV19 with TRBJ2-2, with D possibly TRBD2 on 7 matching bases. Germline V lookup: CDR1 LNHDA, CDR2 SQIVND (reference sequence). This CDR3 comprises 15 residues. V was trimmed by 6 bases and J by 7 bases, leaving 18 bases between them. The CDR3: CASSRFGGAGGELFF. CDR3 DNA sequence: TGTGCCAGTAGCCGGTTTGGGGGGGCTGGCGGGGAGCTGTTTTTT.

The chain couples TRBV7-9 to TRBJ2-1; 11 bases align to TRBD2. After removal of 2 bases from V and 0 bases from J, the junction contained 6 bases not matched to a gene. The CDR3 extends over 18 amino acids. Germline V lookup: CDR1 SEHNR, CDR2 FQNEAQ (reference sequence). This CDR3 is CASSLLGLAVSSYNEQFF. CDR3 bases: TGTGCCAGCAGCTTACTGGGACTAGCGGTGAGCTCCTACAATGAGCAGTTCTTC.

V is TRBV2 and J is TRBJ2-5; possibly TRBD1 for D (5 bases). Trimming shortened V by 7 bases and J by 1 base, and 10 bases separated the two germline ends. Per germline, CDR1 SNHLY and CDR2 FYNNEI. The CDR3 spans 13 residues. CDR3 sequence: CASMIQGQETQYF. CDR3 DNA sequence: TGTGCCAGCATGATCCAGGGCCAAGAGACCCAGTACTTC. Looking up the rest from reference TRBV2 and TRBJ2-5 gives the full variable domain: EPEVTQTPSHQVTQMGQEVILRCVPISNHLYFYWYRQILGQKVEFLVSFYNNEISEKSEIFDDQFSVERPDGSNFTLKIRSTKLEDSAMYFCASMIQGQETQYFGPGTRLLVL.

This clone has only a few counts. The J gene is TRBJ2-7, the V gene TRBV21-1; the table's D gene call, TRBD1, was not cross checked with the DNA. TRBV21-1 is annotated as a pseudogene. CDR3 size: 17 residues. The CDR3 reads CASSKSPAGPPLYEQYF. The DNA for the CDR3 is TGTGCCAGCAGCAAAAGTCCAGCAGGGCCTCCCCTCTACGAGCAGTACTTC.

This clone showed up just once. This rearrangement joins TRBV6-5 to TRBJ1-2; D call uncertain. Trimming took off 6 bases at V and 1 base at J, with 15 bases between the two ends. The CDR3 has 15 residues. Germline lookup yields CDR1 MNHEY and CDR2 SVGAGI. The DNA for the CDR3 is TGTGCCAGCAGCCGTGGTGACTATCTTAACTATGGCTACACCTTC. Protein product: CASSRGDYLNYGYTF.

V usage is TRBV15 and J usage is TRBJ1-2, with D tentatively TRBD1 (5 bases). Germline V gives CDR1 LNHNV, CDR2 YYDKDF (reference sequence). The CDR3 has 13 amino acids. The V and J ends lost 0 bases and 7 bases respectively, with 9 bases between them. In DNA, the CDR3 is TGTGCCACCAGCAGAGAAGGGGTCCTTGGCTACACCTTC. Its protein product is CATSREGVLGYTF.

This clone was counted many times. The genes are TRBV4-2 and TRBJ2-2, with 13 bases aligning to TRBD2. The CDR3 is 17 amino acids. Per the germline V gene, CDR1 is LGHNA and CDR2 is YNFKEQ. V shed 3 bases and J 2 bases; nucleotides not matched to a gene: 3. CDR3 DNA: TGTGCCAGCAGCCAGGGACTAGCGGGAATAAACACCGGGGAGCTGTTTTTT. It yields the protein CASSQGLAGINTGELFF.

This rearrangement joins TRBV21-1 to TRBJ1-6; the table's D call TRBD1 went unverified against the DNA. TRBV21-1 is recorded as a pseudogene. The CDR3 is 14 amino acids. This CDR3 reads CAPSEQGNNSPLHF. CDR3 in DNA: TGTGCTCCGTCTGAACAGGGGAATAATTCACCCCTCCACTTT.

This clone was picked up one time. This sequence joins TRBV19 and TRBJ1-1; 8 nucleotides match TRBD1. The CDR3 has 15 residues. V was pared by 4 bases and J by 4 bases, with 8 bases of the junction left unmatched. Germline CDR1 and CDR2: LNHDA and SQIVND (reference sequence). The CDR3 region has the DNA TGTGCCAGTAGTACTCGGACAGGGCCCAGCACTGAAGCTTTCTTT. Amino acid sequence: CASSTRTGPSTEAFF.

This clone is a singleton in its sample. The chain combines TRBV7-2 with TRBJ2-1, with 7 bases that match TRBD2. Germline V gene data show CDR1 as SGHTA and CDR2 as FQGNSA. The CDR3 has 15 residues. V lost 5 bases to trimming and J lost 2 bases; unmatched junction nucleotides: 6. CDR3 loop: CASSGGRAPYNEQFF. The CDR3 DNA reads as TGTGCCAGCAGCGGAGGGAGGGCCCCCTACAATGAGCAGTTCTTC.

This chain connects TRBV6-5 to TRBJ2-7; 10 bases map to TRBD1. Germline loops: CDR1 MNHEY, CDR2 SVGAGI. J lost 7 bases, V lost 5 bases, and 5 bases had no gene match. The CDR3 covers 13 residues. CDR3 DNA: TGTGCCAGCAGTCGACAGGGGGCGGAGGAGCAGTACTTC. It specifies CASSRQGAEEQYF.

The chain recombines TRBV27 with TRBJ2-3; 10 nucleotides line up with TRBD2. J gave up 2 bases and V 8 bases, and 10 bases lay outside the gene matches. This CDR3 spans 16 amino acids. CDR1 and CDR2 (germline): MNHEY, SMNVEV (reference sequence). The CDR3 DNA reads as TGTGCCAGCGCTTTTCTCACTAGCGGGGCCACAGATACGCAGTATTTT. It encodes CASAFLTSGATDTQYF.

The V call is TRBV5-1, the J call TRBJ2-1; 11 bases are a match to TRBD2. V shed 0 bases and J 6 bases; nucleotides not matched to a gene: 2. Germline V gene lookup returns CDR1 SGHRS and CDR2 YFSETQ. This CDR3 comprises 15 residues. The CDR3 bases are TGCGCCAGCAGCTTGGAGACTAGCGGGATCAATGAGCAGTTCTTC. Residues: CASSLETSGINEQFF.

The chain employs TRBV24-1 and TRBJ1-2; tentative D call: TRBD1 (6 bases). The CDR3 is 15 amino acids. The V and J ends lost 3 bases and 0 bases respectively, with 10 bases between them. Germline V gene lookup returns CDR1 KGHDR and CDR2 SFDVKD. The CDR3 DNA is TGTGCCACCAGTGATCCAGGGGCCTCTAACTATGGCTACACCTTC. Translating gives CATSDPGASNYGYTF.

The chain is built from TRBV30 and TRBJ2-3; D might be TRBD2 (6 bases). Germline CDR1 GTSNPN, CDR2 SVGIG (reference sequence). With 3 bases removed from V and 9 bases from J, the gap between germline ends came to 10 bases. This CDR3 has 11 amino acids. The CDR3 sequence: CAWSGTLTQYF. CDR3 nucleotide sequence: TGTGCCTGGAGCGGGACTCTCACGCAGTATTTT. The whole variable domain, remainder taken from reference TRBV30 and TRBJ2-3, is SQTIHQWPATLVQPVGSPLSLECTVEGTSNPNLYWYRQAAGRGLQLLFYSVGIGQISSEVPQNLSASRPQDRQFILSSKKLLLSDSGFYLCAWSGTLTQYFGPGTRLTVL.

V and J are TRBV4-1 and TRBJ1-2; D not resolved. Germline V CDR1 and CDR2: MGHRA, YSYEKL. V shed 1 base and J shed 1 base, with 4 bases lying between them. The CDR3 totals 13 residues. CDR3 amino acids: CASSQAVNYGYTF. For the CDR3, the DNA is TGCGCCAGCAGCCAAGCAGTTAACTATGGCTACACCTTC.

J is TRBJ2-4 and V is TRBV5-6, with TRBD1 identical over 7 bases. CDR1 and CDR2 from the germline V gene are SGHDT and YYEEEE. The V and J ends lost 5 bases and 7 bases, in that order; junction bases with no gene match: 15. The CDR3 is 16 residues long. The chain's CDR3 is CASSDLTGIGRNIQYF. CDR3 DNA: TGTGCCAGCAGTGACCTGACAGGGATCGGTAGGAACATTCAGTACTTC. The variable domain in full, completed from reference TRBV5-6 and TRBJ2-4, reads DAGVTQSPTHLIKTRGQQVTLRCSPKSGHDTVSWYQQALGQGPQFIFQYYEEEERQRGNFPDRFSGHQFPNYSSELNVNALLLGDSALYLCASSDLTGIGRNIQYFGAGTRLSVL.

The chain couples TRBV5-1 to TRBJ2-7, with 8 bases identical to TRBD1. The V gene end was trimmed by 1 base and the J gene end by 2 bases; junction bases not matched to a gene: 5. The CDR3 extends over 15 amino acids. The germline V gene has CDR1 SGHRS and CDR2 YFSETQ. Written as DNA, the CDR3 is TGCGCCAGCAGCTTGAGCGGACAGGGACCCTACGAGCAGTACTTC. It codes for CASSLSGQGPYEQYF.